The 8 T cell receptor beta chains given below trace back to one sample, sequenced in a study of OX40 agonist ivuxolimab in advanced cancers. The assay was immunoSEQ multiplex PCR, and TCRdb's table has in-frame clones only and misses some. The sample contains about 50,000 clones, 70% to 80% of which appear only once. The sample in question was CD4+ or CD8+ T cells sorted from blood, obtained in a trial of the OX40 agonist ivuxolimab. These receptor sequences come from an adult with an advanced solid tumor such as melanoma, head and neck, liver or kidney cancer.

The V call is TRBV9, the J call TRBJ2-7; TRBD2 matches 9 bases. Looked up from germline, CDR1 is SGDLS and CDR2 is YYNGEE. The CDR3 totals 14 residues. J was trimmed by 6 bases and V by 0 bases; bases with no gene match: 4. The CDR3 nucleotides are TGTGCCAGCAGCGTAGGGGTAGCGGGAGTCGAGCAGTACTTC. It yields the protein CASSVGVAGVEQYF.

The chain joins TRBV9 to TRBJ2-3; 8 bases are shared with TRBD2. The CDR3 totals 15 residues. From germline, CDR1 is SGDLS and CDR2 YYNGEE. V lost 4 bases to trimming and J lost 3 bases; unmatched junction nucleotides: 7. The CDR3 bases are TGTGCCAGCAGCCCCCGGCGGGAGGAGACAGATACGCAGTATTTT. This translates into CASSPRREETDTQYF. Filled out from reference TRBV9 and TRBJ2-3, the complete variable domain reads DSGVTQTPKHLITATGQRVTLRCSPRSGDLSVYWYQQSLDQGLQFLIQYYNGEERAKGNILERFSAQQFPDLHSELNLSSLELGDSALYFCASSPRREETDTQYFGPGTRLTVL.

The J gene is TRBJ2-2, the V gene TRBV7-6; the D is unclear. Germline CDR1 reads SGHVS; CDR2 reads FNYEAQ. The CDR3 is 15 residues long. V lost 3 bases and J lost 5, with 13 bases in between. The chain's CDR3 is CASSFGGMGTGELFF. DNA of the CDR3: TGTGCCAGCAGCTTCGGTGGTATGGGTACCGGGGAGCTGTTTTTT.

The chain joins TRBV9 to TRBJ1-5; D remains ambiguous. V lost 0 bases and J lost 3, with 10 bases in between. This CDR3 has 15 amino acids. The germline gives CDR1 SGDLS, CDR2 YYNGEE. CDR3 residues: CASSVGGGDNQPQHF. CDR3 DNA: TGTGCCAGCAGCGTAGGGGGAGGAGACAATCAGCCCCAGCATTTT.

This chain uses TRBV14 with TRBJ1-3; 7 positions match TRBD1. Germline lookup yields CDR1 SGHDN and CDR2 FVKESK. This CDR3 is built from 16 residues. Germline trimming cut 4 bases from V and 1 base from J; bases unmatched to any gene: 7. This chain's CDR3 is CASSPRTGGSGNTIYF. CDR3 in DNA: TGTGCCAGCAGCCCTCGGACAGGAGGTTCTGGAAACACCATATATTTT.

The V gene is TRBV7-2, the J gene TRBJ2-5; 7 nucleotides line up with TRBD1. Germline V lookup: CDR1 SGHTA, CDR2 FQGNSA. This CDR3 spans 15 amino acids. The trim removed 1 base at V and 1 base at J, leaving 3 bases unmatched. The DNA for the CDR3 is TGTGCCAGCAGCTTAGAAGACAGGGTCCAAGAGACCCAGTACTTC. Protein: CASSLEDRVQETQYF.

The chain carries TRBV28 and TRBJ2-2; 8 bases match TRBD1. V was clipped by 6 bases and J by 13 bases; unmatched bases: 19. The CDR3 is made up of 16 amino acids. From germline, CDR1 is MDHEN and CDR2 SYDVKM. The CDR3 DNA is TGTGCCAGCAGCCGCTCCAGGGGGCAGGGGAGTGGTGTGCTGTTTTTT. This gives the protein CASSRSRGQGSGVLFF. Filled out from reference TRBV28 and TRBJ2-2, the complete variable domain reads DVKVTQSSRYLVKRTGEKVFLECVQDMDHENMFWYRQDPGLGLRLIYFSYDVKMKEKGDIPEGYSVSREKKERFSLILESASTNQTSMYLCASSRSRGQGSGVLFFGEGSRLTVL.

The CDR3 DNA follows: TGCGCCAGCACGCGATCGAACAGGGTAGCGGACGAGCAGTACTTC. Amino acid sequence: CASTRSNRVADEQYF. This chain uses TRBV5-1 with TRBJ2-7; D is possibly TRBD1 or TRBD2 (6 bases each). Trimming took 6 bases from V and 5 from J, leaving 21 bases between them. The CDR3 spans 15 residues. CDR1 SGHRS and CDR2 YFSETQ come from the germline V gene.